Following are 30 T cell receptor beta chains from one sample sequenced in a study of T-cell reconstitution after alpha-beta-depleted transplantation in children. Unique molecular identifiers were incorporated when the TCRbeta library was constructed. MiXCR, run by TCRdb on the PCR reads, gives a single entry per CDR3 protein. Of fewer than 700,000 distinct CDR3 sequences in the sample, 10% to 15% were seen once. This specimen was PBMCs, mostly from graft donor cells, taken 360 days after TCRalphabeta/CD19-depleted stem cell transplant. Source of these receptors: a male patient aged 5 to 17 who had a stem cell transplant for acute myeloid leukemia, so the T cells may come from the graft donor.

Many counts were recorded for this clonotype. The chain employs TRBV3-1 and TRBJ2-2; 7 bases are a match to TRBD1. CDR3 length: 13 residues. Germline values: CDR1 LGHDT, CDR2 YNNKEL (reference sequence). Losses at the gene ends were 6 bases for V and 7 bases for J; bases not matched to a gene: 5. The CDR3 is CASRTGHGGELFF. The CDR3 nucleotides read TGTGCCAGCAGGACAGGGCATGGCGGGGAGCTGTTTTTT.

This clonotype was observed a few times. The gene calls are TRBV6-4 and TRBJ2-1; 7 bases are a match to TRBD2. This CDR3 contains 16 residues. CDR1 is MRHNA and CDR2 is SNTAGT in the germline V gene. After removal of 0 bases from V and 0 bases from J, the junction contained 2 bases not matched to a gene. DNA of the CDR3: TGTGCCAGCAGTGACTCGGGAGGGAGCTCCTACAATGAGCAGTTCTTC. The encoded protein is CASSDSGGSSYNEQFF.

CDR3 sequence reads: CASSSLAGGPGEQFF. In nucleotides, the CDR3 is TGTGCCAGCTCATCCCTAGCGGGAGGGCCCGGTGAGCAGTTCTTC. The chain recombines TRBV18 with TRBJ2-1, with 12 bases identical to TRBD2. J was trimmed by 9 bases and V by 5 bases; bases with no gene match: 8. From germline, CDR1 is KGHSH and CDR2 LQKENI. CDR3 length: 15 residues.

This clonotype turned up a few times. The chain carries TRBV5-6 and TRBJ2-2, with D possibly TRBD2 on 6 matching bases. V dropped 6 bases and J dropped 7 bases, with 28 bases sitting between them. The CDR3 contains 18 residues. Germline CDR1 SGHDT, CDR2 YYEEEE. This CDR3 reads CASTNREKGNFGGGELFF. The DNA for the CDR3 is TGTGCCAGCACCAACCGGGAGAAGGGGAATTTTGGTGGCGGGGAGCTGTTTTTT. The full variable domain, in which reference TRBV5-6 and TRBJ2-2 provide the parts outside the CDR3, is DAGVTQSPTHLIKTRGQQVTLRCSPKSGHDTVSWYQQALGQGPQFIFQYYEEEERQRGNFPDRFSGHQFPNYSSELNVNALLLGDSALYLCASTNREKGNFGGGELFFGEGSRLTVL.

V is TRBV20-1 and J is TRBJ1-2; D is uncertain. Germline-derived CDR1 and CDR2 are DFQATT and SNEGSKA (reference sequence). Trimming pared 0 bases from V and 8 bases from J, leaving 22 bases between. The length of the CDR3 is 16 residues. The chain's CDR3 is CSARDSGGPGPGGYTF. Written as DNA, the CDR3 is TGCAGTGCTAGAGATTCCGGCGGCCCTGGGCCGGGGGGCTACACCTTC.

V usage is TRBV18 and J usage is TRBJ2-1, with TRBD2 matching 8 bases. The J segment lost 7 bases and the V segment lost 4 bases, leaving 9 bases of the junction unmatched. The CDR3 has 15 amino acids. Germline lookup yields CDR1 KGHSH and CDR2 LQKENI. The CDR3 nucleotides read TGTGCCAGCTCACAAAGTCGGGAGGGCTGGAATGAGCAGTTCTTC. It translates to CASSQSREGWNEQFF.

This clonotype was counted only a few times. The J gene is TRBJ2-7, the V gene TRBV12-3 or TRBV12-4; D is uncertain. The CDR3 has 13 residues. V was trimmed by 3 bases and J by 4 bases, leaving 10 bases between them. This CDR3 is CASSLTSRYEQYF. The DNA for the CDR3 is TGTGCCAGCAGTTTGACCAGTCGTTACGAGCAGTACTTC.

This chain links TRBV19 with TRBJ2-1, with D unclear. V was cut by 0 bases and J by 0 bases, with 15 bases left in between. This CDR3 has 18 residues. Germline lookup yields CDR1 LNHDA and CDR2 SQIVND (reference sequence). The CDR3 nucleotides read TGTGCCAGTAGTATAGAGTTCCCCCGGAAGGGCTCCTACAATGAGCAGTTCTTC. This encodes CASSIEFPRKGSYNEQFF.

V usage is TRBV20-1 and J usage is TRBJ2-5; no firm D call. Looked up from germline, CDR1 is DFQATT and CDR2 is SNEGSKA (reference sequence). The CDR3 has 13 residues. Deletions cut 2 bases from V and 4 bases from J, with 11 bases between. The CDR3 reads CSARPPNGETQYF. DNA for the CDR3: TGCAGTGCTAGACCCCCTAATGGAGAGACCCAGTACTTC.

Only a few counts were recorded for this clonotype. The genes are TRBV5-1 and TRBJ1-1; no clear D. Trimming pared 1 base from V and 8 bases from J, leaving 15 bases between. In germline, CDR1 is SGHRS, CDR2 YFSETQ. The CDR3 length is 14 residues. The CDR3: CASSLRSNPTEAFF. CDR3 coding DNA: TGCGCCAGCAGCTTGAGGTCAAACCCCACCGAAGCTTTCTTT.

This clonotype was seen only a few times. The chain uses TRBV20-1 and TRBJ2-3, with D tentatively TRBD2 (5 bases). V was clipped by 6 bases and J by 4 bases, with 11 bases between them. The CDR3 totals 12 residues. Germline lookup yields CDR1 DFQATT and CDR2 SNEGSKA (reference sequence). This CDR3 reads CSATRESDTQYF. CDR3 nucleotide sequence: TGCAGTGCCACAAGGGAGTCAGATACGCAGTATTTT.

There are a few counts of this clonotype. The rearrangement links TRBV12-3 or TRBV12-4 to TRBJ2-1; D gene unclear. The V and J ends lost 3 bases and 9 bases respectively, with 15 bases between them. This CDR3 region has 14 residues. The CDR3 DNA sequence: TGTGCCAGCAGTTTCGCCGACGGACCAACTGAGCAGTTCTTC. Residues: CASSFADGPTEQFF.

This sequence joins TRBV5-5 and TRBJ2-7; 9 bases map to TRBD1. Germline lookup yields CDR1 SGHKS and CDR2 YYEKEE (reference sequence). This CDR3 contains 15 residues. The junction had 4 bases not matched to a gene; V was cut back by 0 bases and J by 3 bases. The chain's CDR3 is CASSLVGQGFYEQYV. As DNA, the CDR3 is TGTGCCAGCAGCTTGGTGGGACAGGGCTTCTACGAGCAGTACGTC.

This clonotype was observed at least ten times. The rearrangement joins TRBV5-1 to TRBJ1-1, with D hard to call. This CDR3 has 14 residues. V dropped 1 base and J dropped 4 bases, with 11 bases sitting between them. Germline CDR1 SGHRS, CDR2 YFSETQ. DNA for the CDR3: TGCGCCAGCAGCTTGTACGGGAGAGGCACTGAAGCTTTCTTT. This sequence encodes CASSLYGRGTEAFF.

This clonotype was counted at least ten times. The V gene is TRBV20-1, the J gene TRBJ2-5; D is possibly TRBD1 or TRBD2 (5 bases each). Trimming pared 7 bases from V and 4 bases from J, leaving 16 bases between. CDR3 length: 13 residues. Germline CDR1 reads DFQATT; CDR2 reads SNEGSKA (reference sequence). In nucleotides, the CDR3 is TGCAGTGACCGGGGCGGCAGTCGAGAGACCCAGTACTTC. This sequence encodes CSDRGGSRETQYF.

At least ten counts were recorded for this clonotype. This chain links TRBV15 with TRBJ2-1, with a weak D call TRBD2 (6 bases). V shed 0 bases and J shed 0 bases, with 9 bases lying between them. Germline CDR1 is LNHNV and CDR2 is YYDKDF (reference sequence). This CDR3 has 16 residues. CDR3 sequence: CATSRDRRGSYNEQFF. The DNA of the CDR3 is TGTGCCACCAGCAGAGATCGGCGGGGCTCCTACAATGAGCAGTTCTTC.

Ten or more counts support this clonotype. This chain connects TRBV24-1 to TRBJ2-1; D not resolved. Germline V gene lookup returns CDR1 KGHDR and CDR2 SFDVKD. V lost 3 bases and J 5 bases, leaving 13 bases between the germline ends. CDR3 length: 15 amino acids. The CDR3 protein is CATSDRARWDNEQFF. Here the CDR3 DNA reads TGTGCCACCAGTGATAGGGCTAGATGGGACAATGAGCAGTTCTTC.

The rearrangement links TRBV13 to TRBJ1-1, with D tentatively TRBD1 (5 bases). Looked up from germline, CDR1 is PRHDT and CDR2 is FYEKMQ (reference sequence). Trimming took 0 bases from V and 0 from J, leaving 8 bases between them. This CDR3 contains 15 residues. The CDR3 loop is CASSLGGPLNTEAFF. The CDR3 DNA is TGTGCCAGCAGCTTAGGGGGACCGCTGAACACTGAAGCTTTCTTT. Supplemented by reference TRBV13 and TRBJ1-1, the full variable domain reads AAGVIQSPRHLIKEKRETATLKCYPIPRHDTVYWYQQGPGQDPQFLISFYEKMQSDKGSIPDRFSAQQFSDYHSELNMSSLELGDSALYFCASSLGGPLNTEAFFGQGTRLTVV.

There are a few counts of this clonotype. The V and J genes are TRBV20-1 and TRBJ1-1; maybe TRBD1 (6 bases). CDR3 length: 13 amino acids. The V end lost 4 bases, the J end lost 0 bases, and 9 bases lay between the germline ends. Germline loops: CDR1 DFQATT, CDR2 SNEGSKA (reference sequence). CDR3 in DNA: TGCAGTGCTACCGGACAGTTGAACACTGAAGCTTTCTTT. This sequence encodes CSATGQLNTEAFF.

This clonotype came up a few times. The chain recombines TRBV7-2 with TRBJ1-6; 10 bases line up with TRBD1. The CDR3 length is 18 residues. V lost 0 bases and J lost 0; bases outside the gene matches: 2. Germline V lookup: CDR1 SGHTA, CDR2 FQGNSA. Written as DNA, the CDR3 is TGTGCCAGCAGCTTAGCGGGACAGGGGAGCTCCTATAATTCACCCCTCCACTTT. This sequence encodes CASSLAGQGSSYNSPLHF.

This clonotype was found many times. The chain carries TRBV5-1 and TRBJ2-7; weak D call: TRBD2 (6 bases). The length of the CDR3 is 13 residues. The germline V gene encodes CDR1 SGHRS and CDR2 YFSETQ. V was shortened by 1 base and J by 3 bases, with 8 bases between the two germline ends. The CDR3 loop is CASSLPSDYEQYF. CDR3 nucleotides: TGCGCCAGCAGCTTGCCTAGCGACTACGAGCAGTACTTC.

This clonotype was counted ten times or more. The rearrangement links TRBV7-9 to TRBJ2-7; D remains ambiguous. Germline V gene lookup returns CDR1 SEHNR and CDR2 FQNEAQ (reference sequence). This CDR3 contains 11 residues. Trimming took off 1 base at V and 6 bases at J, with 4 bases between the two ends. Written as DNA, the CDR3 is TGTGCCAGCAGCTTAGTACGCGAGCAGTACTTC. Its translation: CASSLVREQYF.

V is TRBV28 and J is TRBJ2-1; the D is unclear. Germline values: CDR1 MDHEN, CDR2 SYDVKM. There are 18 residues in the CDR3. The ends were cut back, 11 bases at V and 1 base at J, with 27 bases in the middle. CDR3 protein: CASGGSTNLLRSYNEQFF. The DNA of the CDR3 is TGTGCCTCGGGCGGCTCGACAAACCTTCTCCGGTCCTACAATGAGCAGTTCTTC.

This clonotype has a count of ten or more. The chain carries TRBV7-6 and TRBJ1-3; D remains unclear. Trimming stripped 1 base from V and 2 bases from J, with 12 bases between. Germline V lookup: CDR1 SGHVS, CDR2 FNYEAQ. CDR3 size: 16 residues. The CDR3 DNA reads as TGTGCCAGCAGCTTAGGTTCCGTGAGTGCTGGAAACACCATATATTTT. It is translated as CASSLGSVSAGNTIYF. Based on the CDR3 plus reference TRBV7-6 and TRBJ1-3, the full variable domain is GAGVSQSPRYKVTKRGQDVALRCDPISGHVSLYWYRQALGQGPEFLTYFNYEAQQDKSGLPNDRFSAERPEGSISTLTIQRTEQRDSAMYRCASSLGSVSAGNTIYFGEGSWLTVV.

V usage is TRBV27 and J usage is TRBJ2-3; 9 bases are a match to TRBD1. The ends lost 5 bases at V and 5 bases at J; junction bases unmatched: 11. The germline CDR1 and CDR2 sequences are MNHEY and SMNVEV (reference sequence). The CDR3 has 16 amino acids. CDR3 DNA sequence: TGTGCCAGCAGTCCTATACGGACAGGGGTTATAGATACGCAGTATTTT. Amino acids: CASSPIRTGVIDTQYF.

There are a few counts of this clonotype. V usage is TRBV6-1 and J usage is TRBJ2-1, with 8 positions matching TRBD2. The CDR3 has 14 residues. J lost 2 bases, V lost 5 bases, and 2 bases had no gene match. Germline values: CDR1 MNHNS, CDR2 SASEGT. This chain's CDR3 is CASSPGRAYNEQFF. The CDR3 DNA reads TGTGCCAGCAGTCCCGGGAGGGCCTACAATGAGCAGTTCTTC.

CDR3 bases: TGCAGCGTTGGGGCAGGGGCAGGCTACGAGCAGTACTTC. It translates to CSVGAGAGYEQYF. This chain links TRBV29-1 with TRBJ2-7, with a weak D call TRBD1 (6 bases). Trimming stripped 4 bases from V and 3 bases from J, with 13 bases between. The CDR3 loop spans 13 amino acids. The germline gives CDR1 SQVTM, CDR2 ANQGSEA.

This rearrangement joins TRBV28 to TRBJ2-5; D gene uncertain. CDR3 length: 12 residues. Germline lookup yields CDR1 MDHEN and CDR2 SYDVKM. With 2 bases removed from V and 5 bases from J, the gap between germline ends came to 6 bases. The CDR3 is CASSLLVETQYF. CDR3 nucleotide sequence: TGTGCCAGCAGTTTACTAGTGGAGACCCAGTACTTC.

There are a few counts of this clonotype. The V call is TRBV24-1, the J call TRBJ1-1; a weak D match, TRBD1 (5 bases). Between the trimmed V and J ends, which lost 5 bases and 1 base, there was a span of 7 bases. The CDR3 has 13 amino acids. Germline V CDR1 and CDR2: KGHDR, SFDVKD. For the CDR3, the DNA is TGTGCCACCAGTGGGGGGGGGAACACTGAAGCTTTCTTT. Amino acid sequence: CATSGGGNTEAFF.

This clonotype has a handful of counts. The chain links TRBV30 to TRBJ2-7, with D unresolved. Trimming left V 4 bases short and J 3 bases short, with 10 bases between. Per the germline V gene, CDR1 is GTSNPN and CDR2 is SVGIG (reference sequence). CDR3 length: 12 amino acids. CDR3 sequence (DNA): TGTGCCTGGACGTCTATTAGCTACGAGCAGTACTTC. It translates to CAWTSISYEQYF.